This T cell receptor (beta chain) was sequenced for a study of tumor-infiltrating lymphocytes in localized non-small cell lung cancer. Data came from immunoSEQ multiplex PCR; TCRdb stores just in-frame clones and leaves some out. The sample lists 20,000 to 30,000 clones; approximately 70% were seen once. General study findings and limits: Technical variation could not be separated from intratumor heterogeneity here. T-cell fraction did not differ between immunotypes IM1 and IM2. Available tissue quantity limited TCR sequencing to a patient subset. Higher tumor T cell infiltration than in uninvolved lung was supported by TCRbeta sequencing.

The CDR3 consists of 14 residues. Germline V CDR1 and CDR2: SGHTS, YDEGEE. The V and J ends lost 0 bases and 0 bases respectively, with 7 bases between them. In the case of this clone: Its antigen is unknown.

The rearrangement uses TRBV5-8 and TRBJ2-7; D perhaps matches TRBD1 (5 bases). Sequences were obtained from lung tumor tissue. The clonotype comes from a human donor with non-small cell lung cancer. In DNA, the CDR3 is TGTGCCAGCAGCTTGGGACAGATCTCCTACGAGCAGTACTTC. Amino acid sequence: CASSLGQISYEQYF.